This TCR beta chain stems from a study of CD8+CD57+ T cells in acquired aplastic anemia. Genomic DNA provided the template from which TCR beta VDJ and CDR3 profiles were obtained. MiXCR, run by TCRdb on the reads, gives a single entry per CDR3 protein. Altogether around 430,000 distinct CDR3 sequences are present, less than 35% being singletons, with the ten largest covering roughly 0.8%. Germline values: CDR1 SNHLY, CDR2 FYNNEI. V trimming: 7 bases; J trimming: 3 bases; junction bases outside the gene matches: 5. The CDR3 loop spans 13 amino acids. This clonotype was detected ten times or more. Patients selected for sequencing had displayed CD8+CD57+ cell expansion by flow cytometry. Among the patients, all had severe acquired aplastic anemia.

The chain is built from TRBV2 and TRBJ2-7; 8 nucleotides align to TRBD1. The sample taken for sequencing was sorted CD4+, CD8+, or CD8+CD57+ T cells (not recorded which) from PBMCs. This receptor was taken from a human donor with aplastic anemia. CDR3 bases: TGTGCCAGCAATCGACAGGGGTACTACGAGCAGTACTTC. Its translation: CASNRQGYYEQYF.